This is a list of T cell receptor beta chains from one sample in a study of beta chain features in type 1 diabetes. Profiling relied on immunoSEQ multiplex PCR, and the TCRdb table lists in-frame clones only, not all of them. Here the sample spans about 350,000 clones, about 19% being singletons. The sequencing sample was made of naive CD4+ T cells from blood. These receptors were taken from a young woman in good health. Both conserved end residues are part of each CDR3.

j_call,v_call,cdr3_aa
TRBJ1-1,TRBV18,CASSPRANTEAFF
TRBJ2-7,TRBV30,CAWTGGFGEQYF
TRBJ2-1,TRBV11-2,CASSFPSGDEQFF
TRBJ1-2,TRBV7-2,CASSSLGQIYGYTF
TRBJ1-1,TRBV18,CASSPDTGQTEAFF
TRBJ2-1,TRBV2,CASSEGLYNEQFF
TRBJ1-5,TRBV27,CASSKGVLINQPQHF
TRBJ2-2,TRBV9,CASSPWSGISGELFF
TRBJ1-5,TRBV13,CASSGTGGPPHF
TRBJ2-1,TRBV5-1,CASSALASSSYNEQFF
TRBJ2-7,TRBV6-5,CASSFPGTYEQYF
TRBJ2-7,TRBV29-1,CSVEDRVGSYEQYF
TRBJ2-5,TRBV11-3,CASGRLAGAETQYF
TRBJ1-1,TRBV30,CAWSHRESEAFF
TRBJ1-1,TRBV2,CASSATGGAFF
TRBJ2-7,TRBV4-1,CASSQPDREFSYEQYF
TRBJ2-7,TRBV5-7,CASSNGQGIPSYEQYF
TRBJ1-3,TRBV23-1,CASRLGQGPWGNTIYF
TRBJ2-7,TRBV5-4,CASSLRSGIPYEQYF
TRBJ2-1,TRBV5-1,CASSTDRAGNEQFF
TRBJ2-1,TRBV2,CVSPRGRGSYNEQFF
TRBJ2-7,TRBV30,CAWSVRAPPTEQYF
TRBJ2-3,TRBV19,CACGGRDGTDTQYF
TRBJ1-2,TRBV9,CASTSTPGAHGYTF
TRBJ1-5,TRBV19,CASSHRTDSNQPQHF
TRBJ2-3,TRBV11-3,CASSLGGYTDTQYF
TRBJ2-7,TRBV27,CASSLGQVTSYEQYF
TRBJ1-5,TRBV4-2,CASSQEGGSGRDQPQHF
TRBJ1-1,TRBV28,CASTYPGQGVTEAFF
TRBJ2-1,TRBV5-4,CASSWGMGGTSGYNEQFF
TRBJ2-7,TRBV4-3,CASSQEKTGSYEQYF
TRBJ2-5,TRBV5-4,CASSTSTEETQYF
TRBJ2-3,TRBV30,CAWSGLAGGTDTQYF
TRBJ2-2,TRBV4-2,CASSQAVAGGPTGELFF
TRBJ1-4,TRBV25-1,CASSEYRTGIWNEKLFF
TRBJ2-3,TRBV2,CASIRDRGPDTQYF
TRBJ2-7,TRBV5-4,CASSLDRGHSYEQYF
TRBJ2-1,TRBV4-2,CASSQGGLAGGFFF
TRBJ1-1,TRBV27,CASSLGQGGNTEAFF
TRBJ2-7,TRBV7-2,CASSLSGGTYEQYF
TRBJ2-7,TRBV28,CASRGTGARYEQYF
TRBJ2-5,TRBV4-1,CASSQILVFEETQYF
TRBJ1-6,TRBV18,CASSVQGSYNSPLHF
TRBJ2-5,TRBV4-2,CASSQAGSGRFQETQYF
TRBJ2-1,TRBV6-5,CASSYSGLARPEQFF
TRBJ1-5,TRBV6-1,CASSEIYPLNQPQHF
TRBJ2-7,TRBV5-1,CASREGQSYSYEQYF
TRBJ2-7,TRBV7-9,CASSFAGTGERYEQYF